These 29 T cell receptor beta chains came from one sample sequenced in a study of T cell clones after liver transplantation. Data came from immunoSEQ multiplex PCR; TCRdb stores just in-frame clones and leaves some out. The repertoire has roughly 57,000 clones, about 64% of them found once; the top ten carry 15%. The source material was CD4+ T cells from blood, sampled before liver transplant. The receptors shown here come from a human donor who received a liver transplant.

This clone occurred a few times. The V gene is TRBV10-3, the J gene TRBJ2-7, with TRBD1 matching over 8 bases. CDR1 is ENHRY, CDR2 SYGVKD, per germline. V was pared by 7 bases and J by 1 base, with 12 bases of the junction left unmatched. This CDR3 has 16 amino acids. CDR3 loop: CAIMERTGRLSYEQYF. The CDR3 DNA sequence: TGTGCCATCATGGAAAGGACAGGGAGGTTGTCCTACGAGCAGTACTTC.

In regard to this clone: A clone one base away is much larger, so this may be a read error. The chain uses TRBV7-9 and TRBJ1-6; D ambiguous. The CDR3 is 15 residues long. Germline CDR1 SEHNR, CDR2 FQNEAQ (reference sequence). The germline V and J ends were trimmed by 1 base and 0 bases, with 4 bases remaining between them. CDR3 in amino acids: CASSLVSSYNSPLHF. Written as DNA, the CDR3 is TGTGCCAGCAGCTTAGTGAGCTCCTATAATTCACCCCTCCACTTT.

The chain links TRBV9 to TRBJ2-7, with D maybe TRBD1 (5 bases). The length of the CDR3 is 15 residues. Germline V gives CDR1 SGDLS, CDR2 YYNGEE. Between the trimmed V and J ends, which lost 0 bases and 0 bases, there was a span of 10 bases. The CDR3 coding sequence is TGTGCCAGCAGCGTAGGGGTAGGGGCCTCCTACGAGCAGTACTTC. Encoded protein: CASSVGVGASYEQYF.

This chain joins TRBV4-1 and TRBJ1-5; D is unclear. Germline V gene sequence: CDR1 MGHRA, CDR2 YSYEKL. V was shortened by 0 bases and J by 5 bases, with 14 bases between the two germline ends. CDR3 length: 16 residues. CDR3 DNA sequence: TGCGCCAGCAGCCAAGATGGTACAGCAGATTATCAGCCCCAGCATTTT. This encodes CASSQDGTADYQPQHF.

The chain joins TRBV2 to TRBJ2-6, with a weak D call TRBD2 (5 bases). CDR1 and CDR2 (germline): SNHLY, FYNNEI. The CDR3 extends over 16 amino acids. V dropped 4 bases and J dropped 0 bases, with 10 bases sitting between them. The CDR3 here is CASSATRGSGANVLTF. CDR3 bases: TGTGCCAGCAGTGCCACCCGGGGCTCTGGGGCCAACGTCCTGACTTTC.

The CDR3 loop is CASSLQGQGGTEAFF. The CDR3 DNA is TGTGCCAGCTCACTTCAAGGACAGGGAGGGACTGAAGCTTTCTTT. The V gene is TRBV18, the J gene TRBJ1-1, with 8 bases fitting TRBD1. CDR1 KGHSH and CDR2 LQKENI come from the germline V gene. This CDR3 has 15 residues. Trimming took 4 bases from V and 5 from J; bases not matched to a gene: 9.

The gene calls are TRBV28 and TRBJ1-6; tentative D call: TRBD1 (5 bases). In germline, CDR1 is MDHEN, CDR2 SYDVKM. This CDR3 spans 16 amino acids. The germline V and J ends were trimmed by 5 bases and 7 bases, with 18 bases remaining between them. The CDR3 sequence: CASSPTPARVNSPLHF. CDR3 DNA: TGTGCCAGCAGTCCTACGCCAGCCAGGGTGAATTCACCCCTCCACTTT.

This clone came up a few times. The chain has TRBV10-3 and TRBJ1-1, with a weak D call TRBD1 (5 bases). Deletions cut 9 bases from V and 7 bases from J, with 15 bases between. This CDR3 has 12 residues. The germline V gene has CDR1 ENHRY and CDR2 SYGVKD. This CDR3 reads CAINPGRGEAFF. The CDR3 nucleotides read TGTGCCATAAACCCAGGGCGAGGTGAAGCTTTCTTT.

This clone turned up a few times. The chain links TRBV7-8 to TRBJ2-7; perhaps TRBD1 as D (5 bases). There are 16 residues in the CDR3. Germline lookup yields CDR1 SGHVS and CDR2 FQNEAQ. Trimming stripped 2 bases from V and 5 bases from J, with 19 bases between. The CDR3 protein is CASSLSRARAAHEQYF. The CDR3 nucleotides read TGTGCCAGCAGCTTATCTAGGGCCAGGGCGGCTCACGAGCAGTACTTC.

This clone was found once. The V call is TRBV6-4, the J call TRBJ2-1, with D possibly matching TRBD1 (6 bases). Trimming took 4 bases from V and 5 from J, leaving 12 bases between them. The germline CDR1 and CDR2 sequences are MRHNA and SNTAGT. This CDR3 region has 14 residues. In DNA form, the CDR3 reads TGTGCCAGCAGTGCGAGACAGGCACACAATGAGCAGTTCTTC. Its translation is CASSARQAHNEQFF.

The chain is built from TRBV18 and TRBJ2-5, with no clear D. The CDR3 runs to 13 residues. Germline CDR1 is KGHSH and CDR2 is LQKENI. Between the trimmed V and J ends, which lost 4 bases and 3 bases, there was a span of 9 bases. The CDR3 loop is CASSLSQEETQYF. In DNA, the CDR3 is TGTGCCAGCTCACTCTCCCAGGAAGAGACCCAGTACTTC.

About this clone: A much bigger clone sits one base away, suggesting this may be a read error. The V and J genes are TRBV30 and TRBJ2-2; D perhaps matches TRBD2 (5 bases). The ends were cut back, 7 bases at V and 1 base at J, with 13 bases in the middle. Germline CDR1 and CDR2: GTSNPN and SVGIG (reference sequence). The CDR3 consists of 14 residues. CDR3 in amino acids: CASGARVNTGELFF. The CDR3 DNA reads TGTGCCTCCGGAGCGAGGGTGAACACCGGGGAGCTGTTTTTT.

As DNA, the CDR3 is TGTGCCAGCAGTTTATTCGTAACAGGGTACACCGGGGAGCTGTTTTTT. This sequence encodes CASSLFVTGYTGELFF. The rearrangement links TRBV28 to TRBJ2-2; TRBD1 is a possible D gene (6 bases). CDR1 and CDR2 from the germline V gene are MDHEN and SYDVKM. There are 16 residues in the CDR3. Trimming stripped 1 base from V and 3 bases from J, with 12 bases between.

This clone was counted only a few times. This chain uses TRBV6-5 with TRBJ2-1; 13 bases fit TRBD2. Germline-derived CDR1 and CDR2 are MNHEY and SVGAGI. This CDR3 is built from 15 residues. Trimming cost V 5 bases and J 7 bases; bases outside gene matches: 5. CDR3 loop: CASSRGLAGQNEQFF. In nucleotides, the CDR3 is TGTGCCAGCAGTAGGGGACTAGCGGGGCAAAATGAGCAGTTCTTC.

This clone appeared a few times. The chain employs TRBV7-2 and TRBJ2-7, with a weak D call TRBD1 (6 bases). CDR3 length: 14 residues. Between the trimmed V and J ends, which lost 6 bases and 5 bases, there was a span of 17 bases. Germline values: CDR1 SGHTA, CDR2 FQGNSA. The chain's CDR3 is CASRGEQGFHEQYF. DNA for the CDR3: TGTGCCAGCAGAGGAGAACAGGGTTTCCACGAGCAGTACTTC.

This clone appeared a single time. The V gene is TRBV6-5, the J gene TRBJ1-3, with D unclear. The germline gives CDR1 MNHEY, CDR2 SVGAGI. Trimming pared 0 bases from V and 0 bases from J, leaving 6 bases between. The CDR3 is 15 amino acids. CDR3 loop: CASSYSTGSGNTIYF. The CDR3 coding sequence is TGTGCCAGCAGTTACTCGACTGGCTCTGGAAACACCATATATTTT.

The chain has TRBV6-5 and TRBJ1-5; 8 positions match TRBD1. The J segment lost 5 bases and the V segment lost 4 bases, leaving 1 base of the junction unmatched. Germline CDR1 and CDR2: MNHEY and SVGAGI. The CDR3 contains 13 residues. CDR3 sequence reads: CASSLTGDQPQHF. CDR3 in DNA: TGTGCCAGCAGTTTGACAGGGGATCAGCCCCAGCATTTT.

This sequence joins TRBV10-1 and TRBJ1-1; 7 bases are a match to TRBD1. This CDR3 is 14 amino acids long. J lost 5 bases, V lost 0 bases, and 3 bases had no gene match. In germline, CDR1 is WNHNN, CDR2 SYGVQD (reference sequence). For the CDR3, the DNA is TGCGCCAGCAGTGAGTCGGGGACAGCAACTGAAGCTTTCTTT. Translating it yields CASSESGTATEAFF.

This sequence joins TRBV7-6 and TRBJ1-5; no reliable D call. Trimming stripped 3 bases from V and 3 bases from J, with 12 bases between. The germline CDR1 and CDR2 sequences are SGHVS and FNYEAQ. This CDR3 region has 15 residues. CDR3 sequence reads: CASSFDEGFNQPQHF. Written as DNA, the CDR3 is TGTGCCAGCAGCTTTGATGAGGGTTTCAATCAGCCCCAGCATTTT.

The chain carries TRBV2 and TRBJ2-1; D is unresolved. This CDR3 contains 12 residues. From germline, CDR1 is SNHLY and CDR2 FYNNEI. Trimming stripped 3 bases from V and 7 bases from J, with 7 bases between. CDR3 region: CASSEFLNEQFF. The DNA for the CDR3 is TGTGCCAGCAGTGAGTTTCTGAATGAGCAGTTCTTC.

The rearrangement joins TRBV2 to TRBJ1-5, with 8 bases that match TRBD1. The trim removed 6 bases at V and 0 bases at J, leaving 13 bases unmatched. CDR1 and CDR2 (germline): SNHLY, FYNNEI. The CDR3 has 18 residues. The CDR3: CASRPDYGQGGSNQPQHF. CDR3 DNA sequence: TGTGCCAGCAGGCCGGATTATGGACAGGGCGGTAGCAATCAGCCCCAGCATTTT.

V usage is TRBV30 and J usage is TRBJ2-3; TRBD2 agrees at 13 bases. Per germline, CDR1 GTSNPN and CDR2 SVGIG (reference sequence). Trimming at V came to 3 bases and at J to 5 bases, leaving 5 bases not matched to a gene. The CDR3 loop spans 15 amino acids. The CDR3 DNA reads TGTGCCTGGAGGGAGGGACTAGCGGGGAGAGATACGCAGTATTTT. Its translation: CAWREGLAGRDTQYF.

The J gene is TRBJ1-3, the V gene TRBV7-2; TRBD1 aligns across 7 bases. CDR1 and CDR2 (germline): SGHTA, FQGNSA. This CDR3 is 16 amino acids long. V dropped 0 bases and J dropped 2; count of bases not matched to a gene: 4. CDR3 protein: CASSLAGQGAGNTIYF. The CDR3 DNA reads TGTGCCAGCAGCTTAGCGGGGCAGGGGGCTGGAAACACCATATATTTT.

The V gene is TRBV27, the J gene TRBJ1-5, with D possibly TRBD1 on 5 matching bases. The CDR3 is made up of 13 amino acids. The germline CDR1 and CDR2 sequences are MNHEY and SMNVEV (reference sequence). The germline V and J ends were trimmed by 2 bases and 5 bases, with 7 bases remaining between them. The DNA of the CDR3 is TGTGCCAGCAGTTTAGACAGTTATCAGCCCCAGCATTTT. Translating gives CASSLDSYQPQHF.

V usage is TRBV5-1 and J usage is TRBJ1-6; D is uncertain. Trimming shortened V by 0 bases and J by 13 bases, and 14 bases separated the two germline ends. This CDR3 region has 14 residues. Germline V CDR1 and CDR2: SGHRS, YFSETQ. CDR3 residues: CASSLGESSSPLHF. The CDR3 DNA sequence: TGCGCCAGCAGCTTGGGCGAATCGAGTTCGCCCCTCCACTTT.

V is TRBV2 and J is TRBJ1-6, with D perhaps TRBD1 (5 bases). The CDR3 extends over 16 amino acids. V shed 2 bases and J shed 4 bases, with 12 bases lying between them. Looked up from germline, CDR1 is SNHLY and CDR2 is FYNNEI. CDR3 bases: TGTGCCAGCAGTGAAACGGCAGGGTCGTATAATTCACCCCTCCACTTT. Protein product: CASSETAGSYNSPLHF.

The chain joins TRBV5-8 to TRBJ1-4; D remains ambiguous. Germline V gene data show CDR1 as SGHTS and CDR2 as YDEGEE. This CDR3 is 15 amino acids long. The V end was cut by 0 bases, the J end by 7 bases, with 13 bases between. The CDR3 coding sequence is TGTGCCAGCAGCTTGGAGCAACAGCAGGCTGAAAAACTGTTTTTT. This gives the protein CASSLEQQQAEKLFF.

This clone occurred a few times. This chain uses TRBV6-5 with TRBJ1-2; D is ambiguous. CDR1 is MNHEY and CDR2 is SVGAGI in the germline V gene. The CDR3 runs to 14 residues. The germline V and J ends were trimmed by 7 bases and 5 bases, with 17 bases remaining between them. The CDR3 is CASTRKGSGYGYTF. The CDR3 bases are TGTGCCAGCACTAGGAAAGGAAGCGGGTATGGCTACACCTTC.

This chain links TRBV7-2 with TRBJ1-2, with TRBD1 matching 9 bases. The CDR3 contains 16 residues. Unmatched junction bases numbered 6, after V lost 1 base and J lost 3 bases. Germline assignment: CDR1 SGHTA and CDR2 FQGNSA. The DNA of the CDR3 is TGTGCCAGCAGCTTAGGGGGGGGACAGGGAGACTATGGCTACACCTTC. It is translated as CASSLGGGQGDYGYTF. Full variable domain (remainder filled in from reference TRBV7-2 and TRBJ1-2): GAGVSQSPSNKVTEKGKDVELRCDPISGHTALYWYRQSLGQGLEFLIYFQGNSAPDKSGLPSDRFSAERTGGSVSTLTIQRTQQEDSAVYLCASSLGGGQGDYGYTFGSGTRLTVV.